Following are 28 T cell receptor beta chains from one sample sequenced in a study of T-cell memory formation after mild COVID-19 (dated by TCRdb to the early 2020s). The library was generated by 5' RACE. The run used an Illumina NovaSeq 6000. TCRdb applied fastp at Q25 and MiXCR to the public reads, then kept only in-frame beta chains. Rows with one shared CDR3 protein collapse into an entry with the most common genes and DNA. This sample comprises approximately 580,000 distinct CDR3 sequences, roughly 21% of them detected only once. The ten largest clones take up approximately 13% of the sample. Input material: PBMCs or a T cell subset sorted from them (not recorded which). The receptors shown here come from an adult woman who had mild COVID-19 (a few samples of this study predate the infection). The sample titles of this study are shuffled in the database, so cell type and time point are left out; the donor was told from shared clones.

This clonotype was seen only a few times. This chain connects TRBV4-3 to TRBJ2-1; 8 bases match TRBD2. Germline loops: CDR1 LGHNA, CDR2 YSLEER. The CDR3 totals 16 residues. V shed 0 bases, J shed 5 bases, and the junction held 6 bases outside the gene matches. The CDR3 here is CASSQDGIAGNNEQFF. CDR3 bases: TGCGCCAGCAGCCAAGACGGGATAGCGGGGAACAATGAGCAGTTCTTC.

The V and J genes are TRBV7-3 and TRBJ2-2, with 13 positions matching TRBD2. Per germline, CDR1 SGHTA and CDR2 FQGTGA. There are 15 residues in the CDR3. The ends lost 4 bases at V and 5 bases at J; junction bases unmatched: 1. The CDR3 loop is CASSWTSGGTGELFF. As DNA, the CDR3 is TGTGCCAGCAGCTGGACTAGCGGGGGAACCGGGGAGCTGTTTTTT.

At least ten counts were recorded for this clonotype. The rearrangement uses TRBV20-1 and TRBJ2-5; TRBD2 agrees at 7 bases. CDR1 is DFQATT and CDR2 is SNEGSKA in the germline V gene (reference sequence). With 0 bases clipped from V and 10 bases from J, the junction kept 8 bases outside the gene matches. The length of the CDR3 is 13 residues. The CDR3 is CSAREPSGLGQYF. As DNA, the CDR3 is TGCAGTGCTAGAGAGCCTAGCGGCTTAGGCCAGTACTTC.

The CDR3 DNA sequence: TGCAGCGTGACGCCACAGGACACCTACTATGGCTACACCTTC. This gives the protein CSVTPQDTYYGYTF. V is TRBV29-1 and J is TRBJ1-2; D possibly corresponds to TRBD1 (5 bases). Deletions cut 6 bases from V and 3 bases from J, with 17 bases between. This CDR3 has 14 amino acids. Per germline, CDR1 SQVTM and CDR2 ANQGSEA.

This clonotype showed up just a few times. The rearrangement joins TRBV6-5 to TRBJ2-5; D may be TRBD1 (5 bases). Germline lookup yields CDR1 MNHEY and CDR2 SVGAGI. This CDR3 is 16 amino acids long. The germline V and J ends were trimmed by 0 bases and 4 bases, with 15 bases remaining between them. The CDR3 DNA reads as TGTGCCAGCAGTTACTCGTGGGGCCGACGGGTAGAGACCCAGTACTTC. Protein sequence: CASSYSWGRRVETQYF.

J is TRBJ2-5 and V is TRBV7-2, with D perhaps TRBD1 (6 bases). The germline V and J ends were trimmed by 5 bases and 4 bases, with 20 bases remaining between them. This CDR3 region has 16 residues. The germline V gene has CDR1 SGHTA and CDR2 FQGNSA. The CDR3 protein is CASSPGAIPGGETQYF. CDR3 coding DNA: TGTGCCAGCAGCCCAGGGGCTATCCCGGGTGGAGAGACCCAGTACTTC. The full variable domain, in which reference TRBV7-2 and TRBJ2-5 provide the parts outside the CDR3, is GAGVSQSPSNKVTEKGKDVELRCDPISGHTALYWYRQSLGQGLEFLIYFQGNSAPDKSGLPSDRFSAERTGGSVSTLTIQRTQQEDSAVYLCASSPGAIPGGETQYFGPGTRLLVL.

This clonotype has only a few counts. The CDR3 DNA reads as TGCGCCAGCAGCAGGTTACCCAGACTAGCGGGAGTGACTTTCAATGAGCAGTTCTTC. Amino acids: CASSRLPRLAGVTFNEQFF. The rearrangement links TRBV5-1 to TRBJ2-1, with TRBD2 identical over 12 bases. The CDR3 loop spans 19 amino acids. The trim removed 4 bases at V and 6 bases at J, leaving 17 bases unmatched. CDR1 and CDR2 (germline): SGHRS, YFSETQ.

In its sample, this clonotype was seen a few times. The genes are TRBV24-1 and TRBJ2-1, with TRBD2 matching over 12 bases. CDR3 length equals 19 residues. V lost 4 bases, J lost 3 bases, and 12 bases stayed unmatched. CDR1 is KGHDR and CDR2 is SFDVKD in the germline V gene. The CDR3 region has the DNA TGTGCCACCAGTGACCCCGGACTAGCGGGGCTCCGTGGCTACAATGAGCAGTTCTTC. Protein: CATSDPGLAGLRGYNEQFF.

The genes are TRBV11-2 and TRBJ2-1, with TRBD2 identical over 7 bases. The J segment lost 9 bases and the V segment lost 8 bases, leaving 10 bases of the junction unmatched. The germline V gene encodes CDR1 SGHAT and CDR2 FQNNGV. The CDR3 is 13 residues long. The chain's CDR3 is CASSGGPRGEQFF. In DNA form, the CDR3 reads TGTGCCAGCTCGGGGGGTCCCCGGGGTGAGCAGTTCTTC.

The chain recombines TRBV20-1 with TRBJ1-2; 8 bases match TRBD1. The junction had 6 bases not matched to a gene; V was cut back by 4 bases and J by 8 bases. The CDR3 consists of 12 residues. Germline-derived CDR1 and CDR2 are DFQATT and SNEGSKA (reference sequence). Here the CDR3 reads CSATGGLRGYTF. The CDR3 nucleotides read TGCAGTGCTACAGGGGGCTTGCGAGGCTACACCTTC.

This chain links TRBV25-1 with TRBJ2-6; D gene unclear. This CDR3 is 15 amino acids long. V lost 0 bases, J lost 3 bases, and 6 bases lay in between. Germline V gene data show CDR1 as MGHDK and CDR2 as SYGVNS. This CDR3 reads CASSEYIRGANVLTF. The DNA of the CDR3 is TGTGCCAGCAGTGAATATATTCGTGGGGCCAACGTCCTGACTTTC.

This clonotype has more than one count but fewer than ten. V usage is TRBV6-5 and J usage is TRBJ2-7; maybe TRBD2 (6 bases). The V end lost 0 bases, the J end lost 3 bases, and 12 bases lay between the germline ends. This CDR3 has 15 residues. Germline V lookup: CDR1 MNHEY, CDR2 SVGAGI. Here the CDR3 reads CASSYSRAGIYEQYF. Here the CDR3 DNA reads TGTGCCAGCAGTTACTCGCGGGCGGGGATCTACGAGCAGTACTTC.

The chain couples TRBV24-1 to TRBJ2-3, with 9 bases lining up with TRBD1. V was pared by 7 bases and J by 3 bases, with 10 bases of the junction left unmatched. Germline CDR1 is KGHDR and CDR2 is SFDVKD. The CDR3 is made up of 16 amino acids. CDR3 amino acids: CATRETGQGKTDTQYF. CDR3 bases: TGTGCCACCAGAGAGACAGGACAGGGGAAAACAGATACGCAGTATTTT.

This clonotype has at least ten counts. The J gene is TRBJ2-7, the V gene TRBV11-2; the D is unclear. The ends were cut back, 2 bases at V and 1 base at J, with 9 bases in the middle. Germline values: CDR1 SGHAT, CDR2 FQNNGV. CDR3 size: 14 residues. This chain's CDR3 is CASSLRAPSYEQYF. In nucleotides, the CDR3 is TGTGCCAGCAGCTTACGTGCCCCTTCCTACGAGCAGTACTTC.

V is TRBV24-1 and J is TRBJ2-3, with D possibly TRBD1 on 5 matching bases. Germline V lookup: CDR1 KGHDR, CDR2 SFDVKD. V was cut by 7 bases and J by 5 bases, with 12 bases left in between. This CDR3 is built from 13 residues. The CDR3 sequence: CATSQSQGDTQYF. CDR3 DNA: TGTGCCACCAGCCAAAGCCAGGGAGATACGCAGTATTTT.

This rearrangement joins TRBV2 to TRBJ2-5; D is unresolved. V lost 7 bases and J 2 bases, leaving 8 bases between the germline ends. Germline V lookup: CDR1 SNHLY, CDR2 FYNNEI. This CDR3 comprises 12 residues. The CDR3 region has the DNA TGTGCCAGCAAGCCAGTACAAGAGACCCAGTACTTC. This translates into CASKPVQETQYF.

The CDR3 bases are TGTGCCTGGAGTGCGACTAGCGGGAGGCCCACAGATACGCAGTATTTT. Translation gives CAWSATSGRPTDTQYF. The chain couples TRBV30 to TRBJ2-3; 13 bases match TRBD2. V shed 1 base and J 2 bases; nucleotides not matched to a gene: 3. The CDR3 loop spans 16 amino acids. CDR1 GTSNPN and CDR2 SVGIG come from the germline V gene (reference sequence).

This clonotype was seen many times. V gene TRBV7-8 combines with J gene TRBJ2-7; D not resolved. This CDR3 has 14 amino acids. CDR1 is SGHVS, CDR2 FQNEAQ, per germline. V lost 2 bases and J 2 bases, leaving 10 bases between the germline ends. In DNA, the CDR3 is TGTGCCAGCAGCTTATCCAGACCTACCTACGAGCAGTACTTC. It yields the protein CASSLSRPTYEQYF. The whole variable domain, filled in from reference TRBV7-8 and TRBJ2-7, reads GAGVSQSPRYKVAKRGQDVALRCDPISGHVSLFWYQQALGQGPEFLTYFQNEAQLDKSGLPSDRFFAERPEGSVSTLKIQRTQQEDSAVYLCASSLSRPTYEQYFGPGTRLTVT.

The gene calls are TRBV13 and TRBJ2-5; 10 bases are a match to TRBD2. The CDR3 consists of 17 residues. Looked up from germline, CDR1 is PRHDT and CDR2 is FYEKMQ (reference sequence). The V segment lost 0 bases and the J segment 3 bases; nucleotides outside the gene matches: 7. Here the CDR3 reads CASSLGLIGLAEETQYF. In nucleotides, the CDR3 is TGTGCCAGCAGCTTAGGCCTAATAGGACTAGCGGAAGAGACCCAGTACTTC.

The genes are TRBV6-5 and TRBJ2-2, with TRBD1 identical over 9 bases. J was trimmed by 4 bases and V by 2 bases; bases with no gene match: 5. This CDR3 comprises 16 residues. Germline V gene sequence: CDR1 MNHEY, CDR2 SVGAGI. CDR3 nucleotides: TGTGCCAGCAGTTACCTGACAGGGGGGAGCACCGGGGAGCTGTTTTTT. Protein sequence: CASSYLTGGSTGELFF.

The J gene is TRBJ2-7, the V gene TRBV5-4, with 7 bases aligning to TRBD2. Per germline, CDR1 SGHNT and CDR2 YYREEE (reference sequence). Germline trimming cut 0 bases from V and 9 bases from J; bases unmatched to any gene: 9. The CDR3 has 14 amino acids. CDR3: CASSLGAGVGVQYF. The DNA for the CDR3 is TGTGCCAGCAGCTTGGGGGCGGGGGTTGGAGTGCAGTACTTC. Filled out from reference TRBV5-4 and TRBJ2-7, the complete variable domain reads ETGVTQSPTHLIKTRGQQVTLRCSSQSGHNTVSWYQQALGQGPQFIFQYYREEENGRGNFPPRFSGLQFPNYSSELNVNALELDDSALYLCASSLGAGVGVQYFGPGTRLTVT.

This clonotype was counted between two and nine times. The chain links TRBV12-3 or TRBV12-4 to TRBJ2-1; 8 positions agree with TRBD2. The ends lost 11 bases at V and 7 bases at J; junction bases unmatched: 10. CDR3 length equals 13 residues. CDR3 sequence: CAQAGGANNEQFF. CDR3 DNA: TGTGCCCAAGCCGGGGGGGCAAATAATGAGCAGTTCTTC.

There are a few counts of this clonotype. The DNA of the CDR3 is TGTGCCAGCAGCTCCCAGGAAGCCGGTGGGCAGTATTTT. It specifies CASSSQEAGGQYF. V is TRBV7-3 and J is TRBJ2-3; no reliable D call. Germline V gene sequence: CDR1 SGHTA, CDR2 FQGTGA. The CDR3 is made up of 13 amino acids. Trimming took 4 bases from V and 11 from J, leaving 16 bases between them.

This clonotype was observed a handful of times. This chain joins TRBV6-1 and TRBJ2-3; D ambiguous. V gave up 3 bases and J gave up 2 bases, with 12 bases separating them. CDR3 length equals 15 residues. The germline gives CDR1 MNHNS, CDR2 SASEGT. The CDR3 coding sequence is TGTGCCAGCAGTGATTACCCCGTAAACACAGATACGCAGTATTTT. It codes for CASSDYPVNTDTQYF.

The V call is TRBV29-1, the J call TRBJ2-1; D is possibly TRBD2 (5 bases). Germline-derived CDR1 and CDR2 are SQVTM and ANQGSEA. CDR3 length: 11 residues. V lost 6 bases and J lost 10, with 13 bases in between. DNA for the CDR3: TGCAGCGTGGCCCCCGGAGGAGAGCAGTTCTTC. The encoded protein is CSVAPGGEQFF.

The chain links TRBV19 to TRBJ2-2, with D hard to call. Trimming removed 2 bases at V and 4 bases at J, with 5 bases between. The CDR3 consists of 13 residues. The germline V gene encodes CDR1 LNHDA and CDR2 SQIVND (reference sequence). This CDR3 is CASSIQVTGELFF. CDR3 DNA: TGTGCCAGTAGTATACAGGTCACCGGGGAGCTGTTTTTT. Combining the CDR3 with reference TRBV19 and TRBJ2-2 gives the whole variable domain DGGITQSPKYLFRKEGQNVTLSCEQNLNHDAMYWYRQDPGQGLRLIYYSQIVNDFQKGDIAEGYSVSREKKESFPLTVTSAQKNPTAFYLCASSIQVTGELFFGEGSRLTVL.

This clonotype was recorded a few times. The J gene is TRBJ1-2, the V gene TRBV5-1, with 7 nucleotides matching TRBD1. The CDR3 is made up of 16 amino acids. Germline loops: CDR1 SGHRS, CDR2 YFSETQ. V lost 0 bases to trimming and J lost 0 bases; unmatched junction nucleotides: 5. The CDR3 DNA reads TGCGCCAGCAGCTTGGCCGGGACAGTTCCTAACTATGGCTACACCTTC. Translation gives CASSLAGTVPNYGYTF.

The chain links TRBV3-1 to TRBJ2-5; 7 bases fit TRBD1. The CDR3 has 15 amino acids. The germline CDR1 and CDR2 sequences are LGHDT and YNNKEL (reference sequence). The ends lost 3 bases at V and 6 bases at J; junction bases unmatched: 10. The CDR3 region is CASSQPPGQVQTQYF. The DNA for the CDR3 is TGTGCCAGCAGCCAGCCCCCTGGACAGGTCCAGACCCAGTACTTC.